The clone carrying this T cell receptor beta chain was observed a few times. This CDR3 has 16 residues. From germline, CDR1 is SGHRS and CDR2 YFSETQ. Trimming cost V 1 base and J 4 bases; bases outside gene matches: 4. Constant-region reverse primers amplified full-length variable regions, followed by semi-nested Nested Universal Primer A PCR. TCRdb fed the 5' RACE reads into MiXCR, producing one record per CDR3 protein. The sample lists about 43,000 distinct CDR3 sequences, over 25% seen once, with around 3.5% in the top ten. This TCR derives from a female donor with breast cancer. Sequencing used memory CD4+ T cells sorted from a lymph node. Regarding subset: memory CD4+ T cells, CD4+CD45RO+CD25-. This chain uses TRBV5-1 with TRBJ2-1; TRBD2 aligns across 11 bases. CDR3 sequence: CASSLKLAGEYNEQFF. The CDR3 DNA sequence: TGCGCCAGCAGCTTGAAACTAGCGGGGGAGTACAATGAGCAGTTCTTC. Full variable domain (rest looked up from reference TRBV5-1 and TRBJ2-1): KAGVTQTPRYLIKTRGQQVTLSCSPISGHRSVSWYQQTPGQGLQFLFEYFSETQRNKGNFPGRFSGRQFSNSRSEMNVSTLELGDSALYLCASSLKLAGEYNEQFFGPGTRLTVL.